What follows are 18 T cell receptor beta chains derived from one specimen sequenced in a study of blood T cell repertoires in COVID-19. TCRdb's copy holds only in-frame clones and misses some; the assay was immunoSEQ multiplex PCR. The sample includes some 160,000 clones, 75% to 80% seen only once; the top ten take more than 11%. Sample: peripheral blood. Receptors originate from a woman of 80 years or more with acute or convalescent COVID-19.

The chain joins TRBV15 to TRBJ2-1; TRBD2 agrees at 14 bases. The CDR3 spans 20 residues. The ends lost 5 bases at V and 3 bases at J; junction bases unmatched: 15. Per the germline V gene, CDR1 is LNHNV and CDR2 is YYDKDF (reference sequence). As DNA, the CDR3 is TGTGCCACCAGCCTACCCAGGACGGGACTAGCGGGAGCCCGCTACAATGAGCAGTTCTTC. Translating gives CATSLPRTGLAGARYNEQFF.

This chain connects TRBV5-1 to TRBJ2-7; 10 bases agree with TRBD1. V dropped 4 bases and J dropped 5; count of bases not matched to a gene: 12. Germline V gene sequence: CDR1 SGHRS, CDR2 YFSETQ. The CDR3 runs 16 residues. The CDR3 DNA reads as TGCGCCAGCAGCGACGACAGGGGGCGGCGTATGGACGAGCAGTACTTC. Protein sequence: CASSDDRGRRMDEQYF.

To note about this clone: Within the sample, other DNA sequences also encode this same CDR3. The rearrangement joins TRBV5-1 to TRBJ2-5, with 10 bases aligning to TRBD2. Trimming removed 3 bases from V and 4 bases from J; junction bases left unmatched: 6. Germline V lookup: CDR1 SGHRS, CDR2 YFSETQ. The CDR3 contains 15 residues. In DNA, the CDR3 is TGCGCCAGCAGCTCGGGGCTAGCGGGGGTAGAGACCCAGTACTTC. It codes for CASSSGLAGVETQYF.

The J gene is TRBJ2-7, the V gene TRBV7-2, with 14 bases lining up with TRBD2. Losses at the gene ends were 5 bases for V and 6 bases for J; bases not matched to a gene: 6. The CDR3 runs 15 residues. The V gene's germline CDR1 is SGHTA and CDR2 FQGNSA. The CDR3 DNA follows: TGTGCCAGCAGCCCGGGGACTAGCGGGAGACTCGAGCAGTACTTC. This encodes CASSPGTSGRLEQYF.

This sequence joins TRBV18 and TRBJ1-1, with 7 bases matching TRBD1. The CDR3 has 16 residues. The ends lost 1 base at V and 4 bases at J; junction bases unmatched: 9. Germline CDR1 KGHSH, CDR2 LQKENI. The CDR3 sequence is CASSPRRGSSGTEAFF. CDR3 bases: TGTGCCAGCTCACCACGCAGGGGGTCGTCGGGCACTGAAGCTTTCTTT.

The gene calls are TRBV3-1 (or the pseudogene TRBV3-2) and TRBJ1-5; D not certain. This CDR3 spans 16 amino acids. V lost 1 base, J lost 2 bases, and 12 bases lay in between. CDR1 and CDR2 (germline): LGHDT, YNNKEL (reference sequence). CDR3 in DNA: TGTGCCAGCAGCCAAGGCGGGCAGGCGGGCAATCAGCCCCAGCATTTT. It codes for CASSQGGQAGNQPQHF.

The chain links TRBV20-1 to TRBJ1-3, with D unresolved. The CDR3 is 11 amino acids. Germline CDR1 DFQATT, CDR2 SNEGSKA (reference sequence). V was clipped by 3 bases and J by 4 bases, with 4 bases between them. In DNA, the CDR3 is TGCAGTGCTAGTCCAGGAAACACCATATATTTT. The encoded protein is CSASPGNTIYF.

This chain connects TRBV11-2 to TRBJ2-7; D gene unclear. V was shortened by 2 bases and J by 9 bases, with 11 bases between the two germline ends. CDR1 is SGHAT, CDR2 FQNNGV, per germline. The CDR3 totals 12 residues. Here the CDR3 DNA reads TGTGCCAGCAGCTTAAACGTTGGCTTGCAGTACTTC. This translates into CASSLNVGLQYF.

This rearrangement joins TRBV6-5 to TRBJ1-2; D possibly corresponds to TRBD1 (5 bases). Trimming took off 6 bases at V and 4 bases at J, with 18 bases between the two ends. This CDR3 is 15 amino acids long. The V gene's germline CDR1 is MNHEY and CDR2 SVGAGI. The CDR3 DNA reads as TGTGCCAGCAGCTGGGTGGGGCAGTCGGGCTATGGCTACACCTTC. This gives the protein CASSWVGQSGYGYTF.

This chain uses TRBV18 with TRBJ1-3; D not certain. The germline V gene has CDR1 KGHSH and CDR2 LQKENI. V gave up 0 bases and J gave up 2 bases, with 8 bases separating them. The CDR3 is made up of 15 amino acids. In DNA form, the CDR3 reads TGTGCCAGCTCACCACCGAGGATGCCTGGAAACACCATATATTTT. This codes for CASSPPRMPGNTIYF.

This clone was recorded a few times. V gene TRBV6-6 combines with J gene TRBJ2-1; maybe TRBD2 (6 bases). The ends were cut back, 5 bases at V and 2 bases at J, with 19 bases in the middle. The CDR3 spans 17 residues. Germline V CDR1 and CDR2: MNHNY, SVGAGI (reference sequence). The CDR3 DNA reads TGTGCCAGCAGTCCCCGGGGAGGTTGGGGCCCCTACAATGAGCAGTTCTTC. Translated, it gives CASSPRGGWGPYNEQFF.

The sample holds one count of this clone. The rearrangement links TRBV6-5 to TRBJ1-6; tentatively, D is TRBD1 (5 bases). The CDR3 length is 11 residues. Per the germline V gene, CDR1 is MNHEY and CDR2 is SVGAGI. Trimming removed 8 bases at V and 14 bases at J, with 13 bases between. CDR3 amino acids: CASGDGGTLHF. The CDR3 nucleotides are TGTGCCAGCGGGGACGGGGGGACCCTCCACTTT.

This clone was seen once. The rearrangement joins TRBV12-3 or TRBV12-4 to TRBJ1-1; D uncertain. V dropped 6 bases and J dropped 4 bases, with 9 bases sitting between them. The CDR3 loop spans 12 amino acids. CDR3 protein: CASSPVGTEAFF. CDR3 bases: TGTGCCAGCAGCCCAGTTGGCACTGAAGCTTTCTTT.

V and J are TRBV14 and TRBJ1-6; D is perhaps TRBD1 (6 bases). V was pared by 7 bases and J by 10 bases, with 17 bases between. Germline V lookup: CDR1 SGHDN, CDR2 FVKESK. CDR3 size: 14 residues. DNA for the CDR3: TGTGCCAGCACCCGAGGGGGGGCAGGATCACCCCTCCACTTT. As protein: CASTRGGAGSPLHF. The full variable domain, in which reference TRBV14 and TRBJ1-6 provide the parts outside the CDR3, is EAGVTQFPSHSVIEKGQTVTLRCDPISGHDNLYWYRRVMGKEIKFLLHFVKESKQDESGMPNNRFLAERTGGTYSTLKVQPAELEDSGVYFCASTRGGAGSPLHFGNGTRLTVT.

There are a few counts of this clone. This sequence joins TRBV7-9 and TRBJ1-2; 7 bases are a match to TRBD1. V lost 6 bases, J lost 0 bases, and 7 bases stayed unmatched. The CDR3 has 15 amino acids. Germline-derived CDR1 and CDR2 are SEHNR and FQNEAQ (reference sequence). In nucleotides, the CDR3 is TGTGCCAGCAGTTCGGACAGGATAGCTAACTATGGCTACACCTTC. This translates into CASSSDRIANYGYTF.

The chain uses TRBV5-4 and TRBJ2-7, with TRBD2 matching over 9 bases. The CDR3 is 15 amino acids. Germline trimming cut 0 bases from V and 6 bases from J; bases unmatched to any gene: 7. Germline CDR1 reads SGHNT; CDR2 reads YYREEE (reference sequence). The chain's CDR3 is CASSLAAGGHFEQYF. In nucleotides, the CDR3 is TGTGCCAGCAGCTTGGCGGCGGGGGGGCACTTCGAGCAGTACTTC. The full variable domain, completed using reference TRBV5-4 and TRBJ2-7, is ETGVTQSPTHLIKTRGQQVTLRCSSQSGHNTVSWYQQALGQGPQFIFQYYREEENGRGNFPPRFSGLQFPNYSSELNVNALELDDSALYLCASSLAAGGHFEQYFGPGTRLTVT.

J is TRBJ2-1 and V is TRBV5-1; TRBD1 matches 9 bases. Germline V gene sequence: CDR1 SGHRS, CDR2 YFSETQ. With V trimmed by 4 bases and J by 1 base, 9 bases remained unmatched. This CDR3 is 17 amino acids long. In DNA, the CDR3 is TGCGCCAGCAGCAACCAACAGGGGGCCCTTTCCTACAATGAGCAGTTCTTC. It yields the protein CASSNQQGALSYNEQFF. The full variable domain, completed using reference TRBV5-1 and TRBJ2-1, is KAGVTQTPRYLIKTRGQQVTLSCSPISGHRSVSWYQQTPGQGLQFLFEYFSETQRNKGNFPGRFSGRQFSNSRSEMNVSTLELGDSALYLCASSNQQGALSYNEQFFGPGTRLTVL.

This clone showed up just a few times. The chain couples TRBV6-5 to TRBJ2-3, with TRBD2 as a possible D gene (6 bases). The CDR3 is made up of 15 amino acids. The V and J ends lost 6 bases and 0 bases respectively, with 13 bases between them. Germline CDR1 and CDR2: MNHEY and SVGAGI. In nucleotides, the CDR3 is TGTGCCAGCAGCCCATGGGGGACTAGCACAGATACGCAGTATTTT. This sequence encodes CASSPWGTSTDTQYF.